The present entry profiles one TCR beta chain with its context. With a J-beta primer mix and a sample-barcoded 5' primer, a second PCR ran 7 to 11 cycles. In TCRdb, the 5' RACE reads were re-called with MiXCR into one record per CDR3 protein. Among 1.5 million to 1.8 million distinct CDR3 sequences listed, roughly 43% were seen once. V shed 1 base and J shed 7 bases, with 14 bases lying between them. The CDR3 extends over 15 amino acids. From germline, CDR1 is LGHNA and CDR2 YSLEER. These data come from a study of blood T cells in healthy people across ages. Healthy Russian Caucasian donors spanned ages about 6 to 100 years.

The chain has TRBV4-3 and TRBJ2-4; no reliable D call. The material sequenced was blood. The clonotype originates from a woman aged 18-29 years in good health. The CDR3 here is CASSQGPDKRNIQYF. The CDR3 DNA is TGCGCCAGCAGCCAAGGGCCAGACAAACGGAACATTCAGTACTTC.